This entry features one T cell receptor beta chain sequence. The data stem from a study of T cells in Graves' hyperthyroidism and ophthalmopathy. Amplification yielded TCR beta CDR3 regions, with RNA transcripts as the source. The HTBI primer set served for first-round RT-PCR of the TCR CDR3. TCRdb processed the multiplex PCR reads anew with MiXCR; each CDR3 protein has one entry. The sample carries more than 500,000 distinct CDR3 sequences, 16% recorded once. Sequencing was carried out using blood. The TCR comes from a woman between 25 and 40 years old with Graves' hyperthyroidism.

CDR3: CASSGSGAQETQYF. DNA for the CDR3: TGTGCCAGCAGCGGATCAGGGGCCCAAGAGACCCAGTACTTC. This chain connects TRBV5-4 to TRBJ2-5; TRBD1 might be the D (6 bases). Deletions cut 4 bases from V and 1 base from J, with 11 bases between. The CDR3 runs 14 residues. Germline values: CDR1 SGHNT, CDR2 YYREEE (reference sequence).